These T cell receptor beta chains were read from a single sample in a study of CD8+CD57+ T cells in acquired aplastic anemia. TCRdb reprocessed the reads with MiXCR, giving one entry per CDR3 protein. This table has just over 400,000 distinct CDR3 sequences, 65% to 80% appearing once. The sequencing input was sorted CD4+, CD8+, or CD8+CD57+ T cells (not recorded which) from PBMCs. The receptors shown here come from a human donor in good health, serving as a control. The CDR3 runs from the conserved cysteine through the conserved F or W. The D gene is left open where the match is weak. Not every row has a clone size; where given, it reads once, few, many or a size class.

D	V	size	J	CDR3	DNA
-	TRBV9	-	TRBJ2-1	CASTVGVGFQETQQFF	TGTGCCAGCACTGTGGGGGTGGGATTTCAAGAGACTCAGCAGTTCTTC
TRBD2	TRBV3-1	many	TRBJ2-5	CASKLAGGAQTQYF	TGTGCCAGCAAACTAGCGGGGGGGGCACAGACCCAGTACTTC
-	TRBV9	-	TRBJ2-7	CASSRYRCDEHYF	-
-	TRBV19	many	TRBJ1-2	CASSIGTAANYGYTF	TGTGCCAGTAGTATAGGCACGGCGGCTAACTATGGCTACACCTTC
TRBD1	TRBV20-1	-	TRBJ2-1	CSARQGGEKHEQFF	TGCAGTGCCAGACAGGGGGGTGAAAAACATGAGCAGTTCTTC
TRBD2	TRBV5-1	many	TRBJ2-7	CASSLGSGVNEQYF	TGCGCCAGCAGCTTAGGTAGCGGGGTTAACGAGCAGTACTTC
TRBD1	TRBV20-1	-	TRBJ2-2	CSAGTGLVNRELFF	TGCAGTGCCGGGACAGGGCTCGTGAACAGGGAGCTGTTTTTT
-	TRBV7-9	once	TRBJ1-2	CASSRDGVPGGYGYTF	TGTGCCAGCAGCAGGGACGGGGTTCCTGGAGGCTATGGCTACACCTTC
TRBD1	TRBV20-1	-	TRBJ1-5	CSASRDRVYEPQHF	TGCAGTGCTAGTCGGGACAGGGTGTACGAGCCCCAGCATTTT
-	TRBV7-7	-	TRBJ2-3	CASSLVMDTQYF	TGTGCCAGCAGCTTAGTAATGGATACGCAGTATTTT
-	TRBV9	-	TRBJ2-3	CASGQGSGCTSDSQYF	TGTGCCAGCGGCCAGGGCTCTGGCTGCACATCAGATTCGCAGTATTTT
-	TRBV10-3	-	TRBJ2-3	CAISELVSSRTDTQYF	TGTGCCATCAGTGAGCTAGTAAGCTCTCGCACAGATACGCAGTATTTT
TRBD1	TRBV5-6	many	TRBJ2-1	CASTLSWQGEYNEQFF	TGTGCCAGCACCCTTTCTTGGCAGGGGGAATACAATGAGCAGTTCTTC
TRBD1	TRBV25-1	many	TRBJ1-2	CASKKTGELNYGYTF	TGTGCCAGCAAAAAGACAGGGGAACTTAACTATGGCTACACCTTC
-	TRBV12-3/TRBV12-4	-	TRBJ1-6	CASSPEGRDSPLHF	TGTGCCAGCAGTCCAGAGGGCAGGGACTCACCCCTCCACTTT
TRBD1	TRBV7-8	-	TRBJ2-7	CASRIQGAVYEQYYF	TGTGCCAGCCGGATACAGGGGGCGGTATACGAGCAGTACTACTTC
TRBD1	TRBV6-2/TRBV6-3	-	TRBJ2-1	CASRRDRGTGGEQFF	TGTGCCAGCAGGCGGGACAGGGGGACGGGTGGTGAGCAGTTCTTC
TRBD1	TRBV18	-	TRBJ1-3	CASSRTTSDRGPGNTIYF	TGTGCCAGCTCACGAACCACGTCGGACAGGGGGCCTGGAAACACCATATATTTT
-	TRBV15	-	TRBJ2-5	CASSRYRQDTQYF	TGTGCCAGCAGCAGATATCGACAAGACACCCAGTACTTT
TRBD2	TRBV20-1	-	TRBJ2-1	CSAVTGGKLYNEQFF	TGCAGTGCCGTCACGGGGGGGAAACTATACAATGAGCAGTTCTTC